The 9 T cell receptor beta chains reported below all come from one sample, sequenced in a study of blood T cell repertoires in COVID-19. Here immunoSEQ multiplex PCR was the method, and the copy in TCRdb shows in-frame clones only, minus some. The table shows over 45,000 clones, with over 75% occurring only once. The sequencing input was peripheral blood. These receptor sequences come from a man aged 50-59 years with active COVID-19.

This chain uses TRBV9 with TRBJ1-6; D is undetermined. The CDR3 is 14 residues long. The V gene lost 0 bases and the J gene lost 7 bases, with 8 bases spanning the gap. CDR1 SGDLS and CDR2 YYNGEE come from the germline V gene. CDR3 sequence (DNA): TGTGCCAGCAGCGTAGTTGGGGAGAATTCACCCCTCCACTTT. Translating it yields CASSVVGENSPLHF.

In this sample, this clone is large (0.1 to 1%). The chain employs TRBV5-4 and TRBJ2-7; TRBD1 aligns across 11 bases. Trimming took 0 bases from V and 7 from J; bases not matched to a gene: 6. Germline V gives CDR1 SGHNT, CDR2 YYREEE (reference sequence). The CDR3 is made up of 15 amino acids. The CDR3 spells CASSLGDRGSREQYF. The CDR3 bases are TGTGCCAGCAGCTTGGGGGACAGGGGGTCTCGGGAGCAGTACTTC.

V usage is TRBV4-2 and J usage is TRBJ2-3, with 16 bases aligning to TRBD2. Germline V CDR1 and CDR2: LGHNA, YNFKEQ. The CDR3 spans 17 residues. The V segment lost 4 bases and the J segment 5 bases; nucleotides outside the gene matches: 6. DNA of the CDR3: TGTGCCAGCAGCCTTGGGACTAGCGGGGGGGAGGGAGATACGCAGTATTTT. It translates to CASSLGTSGGEGDTQYF.

The V gene is TRBV18, the J gene TRBJ2-1, with D perhaps TRBD2 (5 bases). CDR1 and CDR2 from the germline V gene are KGHSH and LQKENI. The CDR3 sequence is 11 residues long. Deletions cut 2 bases from V and 15 bases from J, with 11 bases between. The CDR3 spells CASSPEGVLFF. In DNA form, the CDR3 reads TGTGCCAGCTCACCAGAGGGAGTTCTGTTCTTC.

A single count supports this clone. This chain links TRBV7-9 with TRBJ2-5; D not certain. CDR3 size: 16 residues. Germline-derived CDR1 and CDR2 are SEHNR and FQNEAQ (reference sequence). The V gene lost 2 bases and the J gene lost 5 bases, with 18 bases spanning the gap. The DNA for the CDR3 is TGTGCCAGCAGCTTAAATCGGGTCCCTATTCGGGAGACCCAGTACTTC. This sequence encodes CASSLNRVPIRETQYF.

This sequence joins TRBV12-3 or TRBV12-4 and TRBJ2-7; D gene uncertain. Trimming removed 2 bases at V and 0 bases at J, with 5 bases between. This CDR3 contains 13 residues. CDR3 residues: CASSLWSSYEQYF. CDR3 bases: TGTGCCAGCAGTTTATGGAGCTCCTACGAGCAGTACTTC.

The gene calls are TRBV7-9 and TRBJ2-3; 7 nucleotides agree with TRBD1. CDR1 and CDR2 from the germline V gene are SEHNR and FQNEAQ (reference sequence). CDR3 length: 13 amino acids. V shed 5 bases, J shed 4 bases, and the junction held 3 bases outside the gene matches. The CDR3 loop is CASSPRGPDTQYF. The CDR3 DNA follows: TGTGCCAGCAGCCCGAGGGGGCCAGATACGCAGTATTTT. Full variable domain (rest looked up from reference TRBV7-9 and TRBJ2-3): DTGVSQNPRHKITKRGQNVTFRCDPISEHNRLYWYRQTLGQGPEFLTYFQNEAQLEKSRLLSDRFSAERPKGSFSTLEIQRTEQGDSAMYLCASSPRGPDTQYFGPGTRLTVL.

The chain is built from TRBV3-1 (or the pseudogene TRBV3-2) and TRBJ2-7; TRBD2 matches 10 bases. CDR3 length: 14 residues. The ends lost 6 bases at V and 5 bases at J; junction bases unmatched: 7. Germline V gene lookup returns CDR1 LGHDT and CDR2 YNNKEL (reference sequence). The CDR3 reads CASRIAGGPNEQYF. The CDR3 DNA follows: TGTGCCAGCAGGATAGCGGGGGGTCCAAACGAGCAGTACTTC.

In DNA, the CDR3 is TGTGCCAGCAGCTTTCAGCGACGAGAGCAGTTCTTC. Its protein is CASSFQRREQFF. The genes are TRBV7-6 and TRBJ2-1; D call uncertain. Trimming took 3 bases from V and 10 from J, leaving 10 bases between them. Germline V gene sequence: CDR1 SGHVS, CDR2 FNYEAQ. This CDR3 contains 12 residues.